This TCR beta chain was recorded in a study of cytomegalovirus exposure and HLA in healthy donors. The CDR3 has 12 residues. V gave up 5 bases and J gave up 4 bases; unmatched junction bases: 1. Germline CDR1 reads SGHTA; CDR2 reads FQGNSA. Some clones are missing from TCRdb's copy, which holds only in-frame ones; the method was immunoSEQ multiplex PCR. The sample lists about 160,000 clones, around nine tenths occurring once. The sequencing sample was made of PBMCs. The receptor's source is a woman aged 18-29 years in good health and CMV-seronegative. This rearrangement joins TRBV7-2 to TRBJ2-5, with 7 bases that match TRBD1. The CDR3 region has the DNA TGTGCCAGCAGCCACAGGGGAGAGACCCAGTACTTC. Protein product: CASSHRGETQYF.